The 15 T cell receptor beta chains below all came from one sample that was sequenced in a study of blood T cell repertoires in COVID-19. Libraries were prepared by immunoSEQ multiplex PCR; TCRdb keeps only in-frame clonotypes and omits some of them. Of tens of thousands of clones listed, roughly 90% are singletons. Material for sequencing was peripheral blood. Receptors were obtained from a human donor in a cohort sampled during active COVID-19.

This clone was observed once. This chain connects TRBV19 to TRBJ2-3; no definite D call. This CDR3 is 15 amino acids long. CDR1 LNHDA and CDR2 SQIVND come from the germline V gene (reference sequence). The germline V and J ends were trimmed by 2 bases and 3 bases, with 12 bases remaining between them. CDR3 protein: CASSINPSRTDTQYF. In nucleotides, the CDR3 is TGTGCCAGTAGTATAAACCCCTCGAGGACAGATACGCAGTATTTT.

The gene calls are TRBV28 and TRBJ1-2, with TRBD1 identical over 8 bases. Germline V lookup: CDR1 MDHEN, CDR2 SYDVKM. The CDR3 spans 17 residues. After removal of 6 bases from V and 4 bases from J, the junction contained 16 bases not matched to a gene. CDR3: CASSRSGQGPGSYGYTF. Written as DNA, the CDR3 is TGTGCCAGCAGCCGATCAGGACAGGGCCCCGGGAGCTATGGCTACACCTTC.

This chain links TRBV27 with TRBJ2-2; 13 bases match TRBD2. CDR1 and CDR2 from the germline V gene are MNHEY and SMNVEV (reference sequence). With V trimmed by 3 bases and J by 7 bases, 8 bases remained unmatched. The CDR3 contains 17 residues. The DNA of the CDR3 is TGTGCCAGCAGTTTCACGGGACTAGCGGGGTCTGGCGGGGAGCTGTTTTTT. This gives the protein CASSFTGLAGSGGELFF.

As DNA, the CDR3 is TGTGCCAGCACCCCTCCCCTGGCAGGCCCCGAAAAACCCCTCCTCACTGAAGCTTTCTTT. Its translation: CASTPPLAGPEKPLLTEAFF. The gene calls are TRBV28 and TRBJ1-1; D ambiguous. Germline lookup yields CDR1 MDHEN and CDR2 SYDVKM. Between the trimmed V and J ends, which lost 7 bases and 4 bases, there was a span of 34 bases. The CDR3 has 20 residues.

CDR3 DNA: TGTGCCAGCAGTGGGGACTACTCCTACAATGAGCAGTTCTTC. It specifies CASSGDYSYNEQFF. The gene calls are TRBV5-6 and TRBJ2-1; 7 bases agree with TRBD2. V lost 5 bases to trimming and J lost 0 bases; unmatched junction nucleotides: 2. This CDR3 has 14 amino acids. The germline gives CDR1 SGHDT, CDR2 YYEEEE.

The genes are TRBV6-5 and TRBJ2-3; 8 nucleotides line up with TRBD2. V dropped 6 bases and J dropped 3; count of bases not matched to a gene: 5. Germline assignment: CDR1 MNHEY and CDR2 SVGAGI. This CDR3 is 14 amino acids long. CDR3 protein: CASRLAGKTDTQYF. CDR3 DNA sequence: TGTGCCAGCAGATTAGCGGGGAAAACAGATACGCAGTATTTT.

The rearrangement links TRBV10-3 to TRBJ2-7; the match to TRBD1 covers 7 bases. Losses at the gene ends were 3 bases for V and 3 bases for J; bases not matched to a gene: 2. The CDR3 has 13 residues. CDR1 is ENHRY and CDR2 is SYGVKD in the germline V gene. The CDR3 reads CAISEHRGYEQYF. The CDR3 coding sequence is TGTGCCATCAGTGAACACAGGGGCTACGAGCAGTACTTC.

V gene TRBV7-2 combines with J gene TRBJ1-2; 10 bases match TRBD1. The V segment lost 2 bases and the J segment 10 bases; nucleotides outside the gene matches: 10. The CDR3 has 15 amino acids. The germline V gene has CDR1 SGHTA and CDR2 FQGNSA. The CDR3 here is CASSLSRDRGRHYTF. The CDR3 bases are TGTGCCAGCAGCTTATCTCGGGACAGGGGACGACACTACACCTTC.

This clone is medium-sized (0.01 to 0.1%). The chain carries TRBV4-2 and TRBJ2-7; 8 bases fit TRBD2. The V and J ends lost 0 bases and 2 bases, in that order; junction bases with no gene match: 6. The CDR3 totals 16 residues. Germline CDR1 LGHNA, CDR2 YNFKEQ. The CDR3 protein is CASSQDLPGGPYEQYF. The CDR3 coding sequence is TGTGCCAGCAGCCAAGATCTGCCGGGGGGGCCCTACGAGCAGTACTTC.

The chain carries TRBV30 and TRBJ1-4; no firm D call. Germline V CDR1 and CDR2: GTSNPN, SVGIG (reference sequence). The ends were cut back, 0 bases at V and 0 bases at J, with 8 bases in the middle. There are 15 residues in the CDR3. Written as DNA, the CDR3 is TGTGCCTGGAGTGTGATGGCGGCAACTAATGAAAAACTGTTTTTT. Encoded protein: CAWSVMAATNEKLFF.

CDR3 residues: CASSQTPNDEQFF. The DNA for the CDR3 is TGTGCCAGCAGCCAGACTCCAAACGATGAGCAGTTCTTC. The chain employs TRBV4-2 and TRBJ2-1; D is uncertain. Per the germline V gene, CDR1 is LGHNA and CDR2 is YNFKEQ. This CDR3 has 13 amino acids. Deletions cut 3 bases from V and 8 bases from J, with 11 bases between.

This chain connects TRBV19 to TRBJ2-7; a weak D match, TRBD2 (5 bases). Germline assignment: CDR1 LNHDA and CDR2 SQIVND (reference sequence). Between the trimmed V and J ends, which lost 7 bases and 4 bases, there was a span of 14 bases. The CDR3 loop spans 13 amino acids. The CDR3 loop reads CASTGKGTYEQYF. In DNA, the CDR3 is TGTGCCAGTACGGGAAAGGGTACTTACGAGCAGTACTTC.

The chain is built from TRBV28 and TRBJ2-7, with D possibly TRBD1 on 5 matching bases. The V gene lost 6 bases and the J gene lost 1 base, with 13 bases spanning the gap. Germline loops: CDR1 MDHEN, CDR2 SYDVKM. This CDR3 region has 14 residues. Written as DNA, the CDR3 is TGTGCCAGCAGATCCGACAGCAATTCCTACGAGCAGTACTTC. Its translation: CASRSDSNSYEQYF. Drawing the rest from reference TRBV28 and TRBJ2-7, the complete variable domain is DVKVTQSSRYLVKRTGEKVFLECVQDMDHENMFWYRQDPGLGLRLIYFSYDVKMKEKGDIPEGYSVSREKKERFSLILESASTNQTSMYLCASRSDSNSYEQYFGPGTRLTVT.

The rearrangement links TRBV25-1 to TRBJ2-2, with D possibly being TRBD2 (5 bases). Deletions cut 2 bases from V and 3 bases from J, with 13 bases between. CDR1 MGHDK and CDR2 SYGVNS come from the germline V gene. The CDR3 contains 16 residues. The CDR3 DNA sequence: TGTGCCAGCAGTGAAAACGGGCAGCGGTACACCGGGGAGCTGTTTTTT. It is translated as CASSENGQRYTGELFF.

The chain carries TRBV9 and TRBJ1-3; D gene uncertain. Trimming pared 0 bases from V and 4 bases from J, leaving 11 bases between. Germline V CDR1 and CDR2: SGDLS, YYNGEE. CDR3 length equals 15 residues. The CDR3 is CASSVGGVMGNTIYF. The CDR3 DNA sequence: TGTGCCAGCAGCGTAGGCGGGGTGATGGGAAACACCATATATTTT.